This T cell receptor (beta chain) was documented in a study of PD-1 blockade in classical Hodgkin lymphoma (dated by TCRdb to between 2020 and 2021). Study-level background: Nivolumab dosing was 3 mg/kg intravenously every 2 weeks, continuing until either disease progression or unacceptable toxicity. The study used TCR beta sequencing and CyTOF to define a peripheral blood immune signature of response to PD-1 blockade in classical Hodgkin lymphoma.

The Qiagen DNeasy kit was used to extract genomic DNA from unsorted PBMCs and from the negatively selected CD4+ and CD8+ fractions. Using primers that anneal to V and J segments, immunoSEQ multiplex PCR amplified the TCR beta CDR3 regions. Amplification bias was minimized using a synthetic immune receptor repertoire, and residual bias was removed computationally after sequencing. Processing in the source paper ran as follows. Custom Python scripts were used to quantify repertoire diversity as the Shannon entropy index. Unsorted, CD4+ and CD8+ repertoires were analyzed separately, except for combined analyses in which CD4+ and CD8+ sequences were merged in silico. Clonal expansion was defined as a frequency increase of at least 2-fold after treatment compared with C1D1, and clones undetected at baseline were assigned a pseudocount of 0.5. Singleton clones were defined as clones with 0 or 1 copy at C1D1, and non-singleton clones were defined as clones with 2 or more copies. Clones expanded in unsorted samples were assigned a CD4+, CD8+ or unknown annotation through matching of protein sequences in sorted samples from the same patient. Wilcoxon tests on paired samples were used to test changes in diversity from C1D1 to C4D1. Here the immuneACCESS table is served through TCRdb, limited to in-frame sequences with V and J called. Missing clones are a known gap in these copies; in checked studies unresolved V genes cover under half, and the rest lacks a known reason. V, J and clone size are those of that table, while D and trimming were read from the DNA. The sample profile shows about 100,000 clones; around 89% of them were found once. Around 7% of the sample is in the top ten clones.

The sample's time point label is to be understood as: cycle 2 day 1 (C2D1) of nivolumab. Every trial patient had relapsed after autologous stem cell transplantation, and cohorts A, B and C differed in prior brentuximab vedotin exposure. A total of 56 patients with relapsed/refractory classical Hodgkin lymphoma made up the trial cohort, and each patient's best overall response was complete response, partial response or progressive disease. Single-agent nivolumab was administered to trial patients in the multi-cohort phase II CheckMate 205 trial. Best overall response was determined by an independent review committee according to the 2007 International Working Group response criteria. Trial PBMCs were collected just before the start of nivolumab (C1D1) and during therapy at cycle 2 day 1 and cycle 4 day 1. Peripheral blood was collected in 8 mL Vacutainer Cell Preparation Tubes, from which PBMCs were isolated by centrifugation and then cryopreserved.

V and J lose 3 bases and 6 bases, and a span of 12 bases separates them. CDR1 MRHNA and CDR2 SNTAGT were looked up in the germline V gene. Including the terminal cysteine and phenylalanine, the CDR3 comprises 15 residues. The kept DNA is CDR3 alone, 45 bases in frame from the first base. What the research found in general, with its limitations: By C4D1, a significant rise was seen in CD4+ TCR diversity but not in CD8+ TCR diversity (p=0.0027 vs p=0.16), and the rise was most apparent among complete responders (p=0.02). Lower diversity was observed in patients in whom nivolumab was started less than 1 year after ASCT, and these patients were excluded from later analyses so that confounding by immune reconstitution would be avoided. Only a single clinical trial cohort was studied, and what caused the repertoire differences, possibly disease activity or prior therapy, remained undefined. Among trial patients, those achieving complete response had baseline diversity similar to that of newly diagnosed patients, while diversity was significantly lower in partial responders and progressors. Newly diagnosed patients were reported to have lower baseline TCR diversity than healthy donors, and relapsed/refractory patients were reported to have lower baseline TCR diversity still.

To note about this clone: There is no known antigen for this receptor. No quality values exist for individual bases; no much larger clone is one base distant.

The input for sequencing was peripheral blood mononuclear cells (PBMCs), taken before the second cycle of nivolumab. This TCR derives from a human donor with classical Hodgkin lymphoma. In this chain, TRBV6-4 is recombined with TRBJ1-6; there is no confident call for the D gene. DNA sequence: TGTGCCAGCAGTGAGTCTGAGGAGCTTAATTCACCCCTCCACTTT. Its amino acids are CASSESEELNSPLHF.